This T cell receptor (beta chain) appears in the sequencing data of a study of molecular identifiers for immune sequencing clone quantification listed by TCRdb under 2018. General notes on the study: For a replicate experiment, RNA from roughly 20,000 or 100,000 naive CD8 T cells was divided into five aliquots, of which four were sequenced. The study was a methods study using CD8 T cells to benchmark molecular-identifier clustering-based TCR repertoire sequencing (MIDCIRS) and TCR RNA copy counting. The investigation overall reported the following: Spiked-in Jurkat TCR RNA (around 9 copies' worth), which is not part of the donor repertoire, was contained in the naive libraries. Modeling estimated around 3 recovered TCR RNA copies per cell, compared with roughly 10 by digital PCR, which implies around 33% capture efficiency. In CMV-specific effector cells, clones with more than 20 RNA copies contained over 99% of molecules, whereas in naive cells such clones contained under 1% of molecules. Highly expanded clone sizes could be underestimated because identical TCR molecules may share a barcode. Spiked-in Jurkat TCR RNA equivalent to a single cell was reported to be detectable even among 800,000 to 1,000,000 naive CD8 T cells. When barcode sub-clustering was left out, chimeric consensus sequences inflated TCR diversity, with chimeras reaching as high as 47%.

V is clipped by 5 bases and J by 9 bases, and the sequence between their germline boundaries is 17 bases long. From the cysteine through the phenylalanine, the CDR3 covers 14 amino acids. The read is trimmed to its CDR3 DNA, 42 bases read in frame from base 1. The germline V gene (reference sequence) supplies CDR1 SEHNR and CDR2 FQNEAQ. Libraries of naive CD8 T cells were built from anywhere between about 17,000 and 1,000,000 sorted cells, with 10%, 30% or 50% of the purified RNA used. Naive CD8 T cells were FACS-sorted as CD8+CD4-CCR7+CD45RA+ on a BD FACSAria II into RLT Plus buffer. Approximately nine TCR copies' worth of Jurkat RNA were spiked into roughly 17,000-1,100,000 naive CD8 T cell samples to test detection sensitivity. Enrichment of CD8 T cells was done with RosetteSep CD8+ T Cell Enrichment Cocktail plus Ficoll-Paque, and ACK red cell lysis came afterward. This clonotype has ten or more counts. Which antigen it targets is not known. No base quality information exists; no much larger clone differs at one position.

The library relied on PCR. TCRdb names Illumina HiSeq 4000 as the instrument used. Bulk TCR libraries were made following a previously described method, with the TCR primers given in Table S5. Total RNA was purified with the Qiagen AllPrep DNA/RNA kit. Before any analysis, reads coming from multiple sequencing runs of the same library were combined into one pool. The original pipeline was this. Reads were retained only if an exact TCR constant sequence was present, and the retained reads were trimmed to 150 nt and grouped according to their 12-nt molecular barcodes. Reads in each barcode group were sub-clustered using a 15% Levenshtein threshold, and a quality-weighted consensus sequence was built for each RNA molecule. Non-functional sequences were removed, as were lower-count sequences one edit away from another. On the basis of fitting two negative binomial distributions, barcode sub-clusters with fewer than 20% of the maximum read count were discarded. TCRdb trimmed the raw reads at Q25, called clones with MiXCR and kept productive beta chains. A single entry per CDR3 protein holds the most common genes and DNA from its merged rows. These V and J calls derive from TCRdb rather than the authors' analysis. The sample profile shows under 650,000 distinct CDR3 sequences; about 20% of them were found once. The top ten constitute 0.75% to 0.95% of the sample.

Sequences were obtained from naive CD8+ T cells from blood, with Jurkat cell RNA spiked in. Read against the paper, the sample's cell subset or site label means: FACS-sorted CD8+CD4-CCR7+CD45RA+ naive T cells. The V gene is TRBV7-9 and the J gene is TRBJ2-1, with a tentative D gene TRBD2 over 5 matching bases. This receptor was identified in a human donor in good health. Some libraries in this study had Jurkat cell RNA spiked in. The nucleotide sequence reads as follows: TGTGCCAGCAGCCCGCCCCTTAGCGATGGTGAGCAGTTCTTC. Translated, it reads CASSPPLSDGEQFF. Full variable domain (CDR3 extended with the reference TRBV7-9 and TRBJ2-1 proteins): DTGVSQNPRHKITKRGQNVTFRCDPISEHNRLYWYRQTLGQGPEFLTYFQNEAQLEKSRLLSDRFSAERPKGSFSTLEIQRTEQGDSAMYLCASSPPLSDGEQFFGPGTRLTVL.